Below, 9 T cell receptor beta chains from the same sample are listed, as sequenced in a study of technical replicates of blood from several donors. Only in-frame clones appear in the TCRdb table, and some are missing; sequencing was by immunoSEQ multiplex PCR. This table has about 59,000 clones, around 88% appearing once. The sequenced material came from PBMCs. These receptors all come from a human donor in good health. Some clones in this sample may be carry-over from other donors' samples.

J is TRBJ2-5 and V is TRBV9; a possible D gene is TRBD2 (6 bases). The ends were cut back, 1 base at V and 5 bases at J, with 9 bases in the middle. The CDR3 spans 13 residues. The V gene's germline CDR1 is SGDLS and CDR2 YYNGEE. The CDR3 DNA reads as TGTGCCAGCAGCGTAACTAGCTGGGAGACCCAGTACTTC. It yields the protein CASSVTSWETQYF.

The V call is TRBV6-5, the J call TRBJ2-7; 9 bases agree with TRBD2. J lost 4 bases, V lost 4 bases, and 8 bases had no gene match. The germline V gene has CDR1 MNHEY and CDR2 SVGAGI. CDR3 size: 15 residues. The chain's CDR3 is CASSFASGGFYEQYF. The CDR3 DNA reads TGTGCCAGCAGTTTTGCGAGCGGGGGGTTTTACGAGCAGTACTTC.

The chain carries TRBV10-3 and TRBJ1-2, with D perhaps TRBD1 (6 bases). V dropped 11 bases and J dropped 3 bases, with 16 bases sitting between them. CDR1 is ENHRY and CDR2 is SYGVKD in the germline V gene. The CDR3 is 13 amino acids. In DNA form, the CDR3 reads TGTGCCGGCAGGGGACGGCAGCACTATGGCTACACCTTC. Amino acids: CAGRGRQHYGYTF.

This clone was detected only a few times. The chain employs TRBV10-3 and TRBJ2-7; D possibly corresponds to TRBD2 (6 bases). Looked up from germline, CDR1 is ENHRY and CDR2 is SYGVKD. V lost 2 bases to trimming and J lost 3 bases, with 14 bases between them. The CDR3 has 15 amino acids. CDR3 coding DNA: TGTGCCATCAGTGAGGTGGCTAGCGATAGCTACGAGCAGTACTTC. As protein: CAISEVASDSYEQYF.

V usage is TRBV5-6 and J usage is TRBJ2-6, with D hard to call. Trimming removed 1 base at V and 0 bases at J, with 11 bases between. The V gene's germline CDR1 is SGHDT and CDR2 YYEEEE. The CDR3 is 17 amino acids. This CDR3 is CASSLLLLISGANVLTF. The CDR3 region has the DNA TGTGCCAGCAGCTTGCTACTTCTTATCTCTGGGGCCAACGTCCTGACTTTC.

The J gene is TRBJ1-2, the V gene TRBV19; TRBD1 matches 12 bases. The CDR3 covers 15 residues. Germline CDR1 LNHDA, CDR2 SQIVND (reference sequence). After removal of 7 bases from V and 7 bases from J, the junction contained 10 bases not matched to a gene. CDR3: CASITAGTGGRGYTF. CDR3 nucleotide sequence: TGTGCCAGTATCACCGCCGGGACAGGGGGCCGTGGCTACACCTTC.

V gene TRBV11-2 combines with J gene TRBJ2-7; D is unresolved. The CDR3 sequence is 12 residues long. The V gene lost 6 bases and the J gene lost 3 bases, with 9 bases spanning the gap. Germline V gene lookup returns CDR1 SGHAT and CDR2 FQNNGV. For the CDR3, the DNA is TGTGCCAGCAGACCCTACAGCTACGAGCAGTACTTC. Its protein is CASRPYSYEQYF.

J is TRBJ1-2 and V is TRBV28, with TRBD1 matching over 7 bases. CDR3 length: 15 residues. The germline V gene encodes CDR1 MDHEN and CDR2 SYDVKM. V was pared by 1 base and J by 2 bases, with 4 bases of the junction left unmatched. As DNA, the CDR3 is TGTGCCAGCAGTTTATCAGGGGGGAGCAACTATGGCTACACCTTC. It yields the protein CASSLSGGSNYGYTF.

V gene TRBV30 combines with J gene TRBJ2-2; 8 nucleotides line up with TRBD2. This CDR3 region has 14 residues. Germline CDR1 and CDR2: GTSNPN and SVGIG (reference sequence). V shed 5 bases, J shed 1 base, and the junction held 3 bases outside the gene matches. CDR3 DNA: TGTGCCTGGTCGGGACTAGAGAACACCGGGGAGCTGTTTTTT. It translates to CAWSGLENTGELFF.